The T cell receptor beta chain under discussion was sequenced for a study of OX40 agonist ivuxolimab in advanced cancers. Generated by immunoSEQ multiplex PCR, the TCRdb table keeps only in-frame clones and is missing some. Of around 72,000 clones in the sample, approximately 85% were seen once. In germline, CDR1 is MGHRA, CDR2 YSYEKL. The CDR3 has 17 amino acids. J gave up 1 base and V 1 base, and 7 bases lay outside the gene matches. This clone was observed a few times. The chain carries TRBV4-1 and TRBJ2-5, with TRBD2 matching 9 bases. This clonotype originated in an adult with an advanced solid tumor such as melanoma, head and neck, liver or kidney cancer. Sequences were derived from CD4+ or CD8+ T cells sorted from blood, sampled in a trial of the OX40 agonist ivuxolimab. The CDR3 loop is CASSQGSGGFLQETQYF. Here the CDR3 DNA reads TGCGCCAGCAGCCAAGGGAGCGGGGGGTTCCTCCAAGAGACCCAGTACTTC.